This T cell receptor (beta chain) was recovered during a study of blood T cell repertoires in COVID-19. Assay: immunoSEQ multiplex PCR; the TCRdb copy retains only in-frame clones and omits some. The sample has around 100,000 clones, around 93% seen once; the top ten hold around 16%. CDR1 ENHRY and CDR2 SYGVKD come from the germline V gene. CDR3 length: 14 amino acids. V lost 10 bases and J lost 8; bases outside the gene matches: 14. The chain combines TRBV10-3 with TRBJ1-2, with TRBD1 matching 9 bases. The sequence was obtained from a man aged 50 or older with acute or convalescent COVID-19. Sequenced sample: peripheral blood. The CDR3 here is CATGTGLYPGGYTF. The CDR3 DNA sequence: TGTGCCACGGGGACAGGGTTATATCCAGGCGGCTACACCTTC.